This T cell receptor beta chain was sequenced during a study of blood T cell repertoires in COVID-19. The assay was immunoSEQ multiplex PCR, and TCRdb's table has in-frame clones only and misses some. This sample has over 75,000 clones, with 80% to 85% found just once. CDR3 size: 13 residues. The germline CDR1 and CDR2 sequences are SEHNR and FQNEAQ (reference sequence). The germline V and J ends were trimmed by 1 base and 5 bases, with 8 bases remaining between them. This clonotype was obtained from an elderly woman with active or convalescent COVID-19. The V and J genes are TRBV7-9 and TRBJ1-1; possible D gene TRBD1, 6 bases. The material sequenced was peripheral blood. CDR3 protein: CASSLDRETEAFF. CDR3 bases: TGTGCCAGCAGCTTAGACAGGGAGACTGAAGCTTTCTTT. Complete variable domain (other parts from reference TRBV7-9 and TRBJ1-1): DTGVSQNPRHKITKRGQNVTFRCDPISEHNRLYWYRQTLGQGPEFLTYFQNEAQLEKSRLLSDRFSAERPKGSFSTLEIQRTEQGDSAMYLCASSLDRETEAFFGQGTRLTVV.